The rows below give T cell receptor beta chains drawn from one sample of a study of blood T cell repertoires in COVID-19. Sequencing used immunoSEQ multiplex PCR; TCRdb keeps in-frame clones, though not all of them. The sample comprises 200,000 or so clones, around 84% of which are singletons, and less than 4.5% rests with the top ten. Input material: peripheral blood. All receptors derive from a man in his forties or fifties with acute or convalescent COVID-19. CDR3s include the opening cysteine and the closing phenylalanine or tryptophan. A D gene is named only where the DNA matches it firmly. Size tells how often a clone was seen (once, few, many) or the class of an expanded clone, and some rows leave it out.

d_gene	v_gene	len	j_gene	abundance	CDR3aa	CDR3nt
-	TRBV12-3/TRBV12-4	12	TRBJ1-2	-	CASSLYPGGYTF	TGTGCCAGCAGTTTATATCCGGGGGGCTACACCTTC
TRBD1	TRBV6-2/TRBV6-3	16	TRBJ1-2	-	CASSPGTQGASYGYTF	TGTGCCAGCAGCCCTGGAACACAGGGGGCAAGTTATGGCTACACCTTC
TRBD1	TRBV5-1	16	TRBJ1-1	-	CASSLQQGARGTEAFF	TGCGCCAGCAGCTTACAACAGGGGGCGAGGGGCACTGAAGCTTTCTTT
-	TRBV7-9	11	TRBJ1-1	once	CASSLEGVAFF	TGTGCCAGCAGCTTAGAGGGAGTAGCTTTCTTT
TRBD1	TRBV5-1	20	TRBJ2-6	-	CASSLGNDRGITSGANVLTF	TGCGCCAGCAGCTTAGGAAACGACAGGGGAATTACCTCTGGGGCCAACGTCCTGACTTTC
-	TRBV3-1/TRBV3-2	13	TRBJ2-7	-	CASSPRGTEEQYF	TGTGCCAGCAGCCCCAGGGGAACAGAAGAGCAGTACTTC
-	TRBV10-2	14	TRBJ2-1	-	CATVPEGSYNEQFF	TGCGCCACCGTGCCAGAGGGATCATACAATGAGCAGTTCTTC
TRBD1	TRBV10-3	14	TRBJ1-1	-	CAINTGTGDAEAFF	TGTGCCATCAACACCGGGACAGGGGACGCTGAAGCTTTCTTT
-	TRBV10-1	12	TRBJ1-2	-	CASSEDSYGYTF	TGCGCCAGCAGTGAGGACTCCTATGGCTACACCTTC
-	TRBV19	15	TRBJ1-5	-	CASSNSGGAGQPQHF	TGTGCCAGTAGCAATAGCGGGGGGGCTGGTCAGCCCCAGCATTTT
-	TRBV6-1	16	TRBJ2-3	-	CASSEAGGVGADTQYF	TGTGCCAGCAGTGAAGCGGGGGGTGTCGGCGCAGATACGCAGTATTTT
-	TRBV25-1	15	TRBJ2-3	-	CASSDPGRGTDTQYF	TGTGCCAGCAGTGACCCGGGTCGGGGCACAGATACGCAGTATTTT
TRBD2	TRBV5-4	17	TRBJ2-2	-	CASSSGLAGAHTGELFF	TGTGCCAGCAGCTCGGGACTAGCGGGGGCCCACACCGGGGAGCTGTTTTTT
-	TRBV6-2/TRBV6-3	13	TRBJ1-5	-	CASSSRPPRPQHF	TGTGCCAGCAGTTCCAGGCCTCCGCGGCCCCAGCATTTT
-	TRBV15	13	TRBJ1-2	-	CATSRDTFYGYTF	TGTGCCACCAGCAGAGACACATTCTATGGCTACACCTTC
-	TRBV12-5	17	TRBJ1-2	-	CASGLVFSGISILGYTF	TGTGCTAGTGGTTTGGTATTTTCCGGGATTAGCATTTTGGGCTACACCTTC
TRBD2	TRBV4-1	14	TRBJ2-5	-	CASSHERGRETQYF	TGCGCCAGCAGCCATGAGCGGGGCAGAGAGACCCAGTACTTC
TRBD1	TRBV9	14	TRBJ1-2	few	CASSLGQGDYGYTF	TGTGCCAGCAGCTTAGGACAGGGAGACTATGGCTACACCTTC
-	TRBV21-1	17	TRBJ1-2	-	CASSNEGDRVANYGYTF	TGTGCCAGCAGCAACGAGGGGGACAGGGTAGCTAACTATGGCTACACCTTC
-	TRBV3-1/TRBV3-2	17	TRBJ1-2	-	CASSLNGLQVASKGYTF	TGTGCCAGCAGCCTCAACGGTCTCCAGGTCGCTTCGAAGGGCTACACCTTC
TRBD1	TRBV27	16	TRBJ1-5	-	CASSFQGQGGHQPQHF	TGTGCCAGCAGTTTCCAAGGACAGGGAGGCCATCAGCCCCAGCATTTT
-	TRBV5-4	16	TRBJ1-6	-	CASSLARGGEGSPLHF	TGTGCCAGCAGCTTGGCTCGTGGGGGGGAGGGTTCACCCCTCCACTTT
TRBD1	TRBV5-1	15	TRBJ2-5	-	CASSLEGQGRETQYF	TGCGCCAGCAGCTTGGAGGGACAGGGTAGAGAGACCCAGTACTTC
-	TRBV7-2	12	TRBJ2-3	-	CASSAWPDTQYF	TGTGCCAGCAGCGCCTGGCCCGATACGCAGTATTTT
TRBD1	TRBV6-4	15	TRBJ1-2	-	CASSDGTGDFYGYTF	TGTGCCAGCAGTGACGGGACAGGCGACTTCTATGGCTACACCTTC